This T cell receptor (beta chain) derives from a study of blood T cell repertoires in COVID-19. The assay was immunoSEQ multiplex PCR, and TCRdb's table has in-frame clones only and misses some. The repertoire has under 200,000 clones, around nine tenths of them found once; the top ten carry approximately 0.77%. Germline trimming cut 5 bases from V and 8 bases from J; bases unmatched to any gene: 9. This CDR3 spans 15 amino acids. Germline CDR1 SEHNR, CDR2 FQNEAQ (reference sequence). The sequencing sample was made of PBMCs or T cells enriched from blood (not recorded which). This receptor was identified in a woman aged 18 to 35 who had recovered from COVID-19. V and J are TRBV7-9 and TRBJ2-1, with TRBD2 matching 10 bases. CDR3 loop: CASSPGLADPHEQFF. The CDR3 region has the DNA TGTGCCAGCAGCCCCGGACTAGCGGACCCCCATGAGCAGTTCTTC.